This T cell receptor beta chain was found in a study of blood T cell repertoires in COVID-19. Study overall: Donors in the United States, Italy and Spain gave samples during acute or convalescent COVID-19. Sample material is recorded as cDNA or gDNA derived from T cells, B-cell-depleted T cells, or PBMCs.

Germline CDR1 and CDR2: LGHDT and YNNKEL (reference sequence). V lost 5 bases to trimming and J lost 6 bases, with 26 bases between them. The CDR3 length is 17 residues. How the authors handled the data: Reference gene primer amplification yielded estimated nucleated cell counts. Assay used: immunoSEQ multiplex PCR; TCRdb lists only in-frame clones, some missing. V and J calls and clone size follow that table, whereas D and trimming were derived from the DNA. The sample lists more than 65,000 clones; roughly 85% were seen once. The sample consisted of peripheral blood. The sequence was collected from a woman older than 75 with active or convalescent COVID-19. The genes are TRBV3-1 (or the pseudogene TRBV3-2) and TRBJ2-7; a weak D match, TRBD1 (6 bases). The CDR3: CASSTRDTGRAFGEQYF. Written as DNA, the CDR3 is TGTGCCAGCAGCACCCGGGACACCGGACGGGCCTTCGGCGAGCAGTACTTC.